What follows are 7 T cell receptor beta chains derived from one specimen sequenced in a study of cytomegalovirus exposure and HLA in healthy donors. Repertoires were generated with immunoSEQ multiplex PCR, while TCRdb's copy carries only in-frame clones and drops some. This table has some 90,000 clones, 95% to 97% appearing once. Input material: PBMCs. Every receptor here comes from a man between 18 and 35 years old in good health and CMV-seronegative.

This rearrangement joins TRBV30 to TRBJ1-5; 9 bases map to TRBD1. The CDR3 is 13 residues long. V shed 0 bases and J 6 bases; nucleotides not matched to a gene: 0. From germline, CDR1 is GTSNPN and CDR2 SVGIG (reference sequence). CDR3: CAWSVQGAQPQHF. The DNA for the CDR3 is TGTGCCTGGAGTGTACAGGGGGCTCAGCCCCAGCATTTT.

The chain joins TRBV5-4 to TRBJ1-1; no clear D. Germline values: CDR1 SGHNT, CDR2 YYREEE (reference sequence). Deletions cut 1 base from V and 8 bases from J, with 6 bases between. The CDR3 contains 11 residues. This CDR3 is CASSLSQEAFF. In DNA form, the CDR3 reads TGTGCCAGCAGCTTGTCGCAGGAAGCTTTCTTT.

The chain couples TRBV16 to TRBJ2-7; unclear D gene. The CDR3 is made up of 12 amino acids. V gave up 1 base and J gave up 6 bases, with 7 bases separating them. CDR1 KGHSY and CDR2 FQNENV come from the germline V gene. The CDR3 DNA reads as TGTGCCAGCAGCCAATTGGTGAGCGAGCAGTACGTC. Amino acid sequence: CASSQLVSEQYV.

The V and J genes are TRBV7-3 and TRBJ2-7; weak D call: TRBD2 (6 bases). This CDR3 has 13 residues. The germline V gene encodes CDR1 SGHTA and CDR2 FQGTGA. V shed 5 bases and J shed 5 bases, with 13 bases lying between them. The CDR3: CASSAGRGNEQYF. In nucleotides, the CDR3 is TGTGCCAGCAGCGCGGGACGGGGAAACGAGCAGTACTTC.

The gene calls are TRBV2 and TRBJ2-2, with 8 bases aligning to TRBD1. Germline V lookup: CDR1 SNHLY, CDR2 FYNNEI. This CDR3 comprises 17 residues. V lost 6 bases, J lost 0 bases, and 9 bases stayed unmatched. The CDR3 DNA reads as TGTGCCAGCAGCGGAAGGGCGGACAGGGCGAACACCGGGGAGCTGTTTTTT. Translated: CASSGRADRANTGELFF.

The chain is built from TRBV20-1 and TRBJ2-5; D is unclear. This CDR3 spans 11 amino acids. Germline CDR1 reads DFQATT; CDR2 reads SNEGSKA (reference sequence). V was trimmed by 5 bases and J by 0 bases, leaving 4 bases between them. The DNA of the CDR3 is TGCAGTGCTCTAGACCAAGAGACCCAGTACTTC. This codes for CSALDQETQYF.

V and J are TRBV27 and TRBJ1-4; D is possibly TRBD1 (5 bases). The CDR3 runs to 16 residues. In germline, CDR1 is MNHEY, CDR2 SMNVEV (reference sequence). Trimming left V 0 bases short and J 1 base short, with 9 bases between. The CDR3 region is CASSLSGGGTNEKLFF. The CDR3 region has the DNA TGTGCCAGCAGTTTATCGGGGGGTGGAACTAATGAAAAACTGTTTTTT.